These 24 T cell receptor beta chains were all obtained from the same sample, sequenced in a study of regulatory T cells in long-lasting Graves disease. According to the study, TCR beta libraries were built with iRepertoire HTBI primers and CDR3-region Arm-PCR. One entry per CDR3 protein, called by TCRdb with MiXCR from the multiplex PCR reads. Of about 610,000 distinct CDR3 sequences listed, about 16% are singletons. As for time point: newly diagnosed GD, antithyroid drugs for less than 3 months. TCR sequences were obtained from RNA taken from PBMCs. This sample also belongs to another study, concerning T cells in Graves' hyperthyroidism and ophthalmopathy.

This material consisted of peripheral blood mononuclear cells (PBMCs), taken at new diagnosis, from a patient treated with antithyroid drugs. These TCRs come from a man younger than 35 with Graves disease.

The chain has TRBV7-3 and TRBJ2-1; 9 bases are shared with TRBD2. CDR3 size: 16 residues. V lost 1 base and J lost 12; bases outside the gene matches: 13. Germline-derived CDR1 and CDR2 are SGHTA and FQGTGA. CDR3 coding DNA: TGTGCCAGCAGCTTAATCTCGGCGGGAGGGGATTTTGGGCAGTTCTTC. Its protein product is CASSLISAGGDFGQFF.

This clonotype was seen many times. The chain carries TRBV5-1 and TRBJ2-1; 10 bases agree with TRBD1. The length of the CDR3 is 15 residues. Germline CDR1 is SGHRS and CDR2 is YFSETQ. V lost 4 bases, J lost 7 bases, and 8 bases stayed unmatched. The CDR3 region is CASSLGQGWFNEQFF. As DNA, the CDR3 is TGCGCCAGCAGCCTGGGACAGGGGTGGTTTAATGAGCAGTTCTTC.

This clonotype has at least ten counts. As DNA, the CDR3 is TGTGCCAGCACCGGGACTGGGGACTCCTACGAGCAGTACTTC. Its translation is CASTGTGDSYEQYF. The chain uses TRBV6-1 and TRBJ2-7, with a possible D match to TRBD2 (6 bases). Germline assignment: CDR1 MNHNS and CDR2 SASEGT. Trimming cost V 7 bases and J 0 bases, with 13 bases left between them. This CDR3 comprises 14 residues.

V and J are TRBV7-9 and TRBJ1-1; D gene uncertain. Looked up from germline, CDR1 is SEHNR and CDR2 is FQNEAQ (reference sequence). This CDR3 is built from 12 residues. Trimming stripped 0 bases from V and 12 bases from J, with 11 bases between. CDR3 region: CASSLAARGTFF. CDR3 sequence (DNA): TGTGCCAGCAGCTTAGCGGCTCGGGGAACTTTCTTT. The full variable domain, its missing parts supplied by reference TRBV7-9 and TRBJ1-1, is DTGVSQNPRHKITKRGQNVTFRCDPISEHNRLYWYRQTLGQGPEFLTYFQNEAQLEKSRLLSDRFSAERPKGSFSTLEIQRTEQGDSAMYLCASSLAARGTFFGQGTRLTVV.

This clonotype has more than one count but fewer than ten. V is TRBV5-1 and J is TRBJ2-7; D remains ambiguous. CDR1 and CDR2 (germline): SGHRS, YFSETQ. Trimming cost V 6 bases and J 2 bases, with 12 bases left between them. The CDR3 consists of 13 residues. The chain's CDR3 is CASTLAPTYEQYF. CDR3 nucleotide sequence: TGCGCCAGCACGCTGGCGCCCACCTACGAGCAGTACTTC.

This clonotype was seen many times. The CDR3 is CSVDTSGMFTDTQYF. DNA of the CDR3: TGCAGCGTTGATACTAGCGGGATGTTCACAGATACGCAGTATTTT. The chain uses TRBV29-1 and TRBJ2-3; 10 positions agree with TRBD2. The CDR3 is 15 amino acids. The junction had 5 bases not matched to a gene; V was cut back by 3 bases and J by 2 bases. Germline-derived CDR1 and CDR2 are SQVTM and ANQGSEA.

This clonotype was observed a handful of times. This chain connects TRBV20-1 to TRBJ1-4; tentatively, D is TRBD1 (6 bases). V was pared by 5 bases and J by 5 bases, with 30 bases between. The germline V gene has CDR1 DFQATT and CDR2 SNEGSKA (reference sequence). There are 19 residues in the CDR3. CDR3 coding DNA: TGCAGTGCTCCCGGGACCCTGGCAGGCGGGGGCCGATTAAATGAAAAACTGTTTTTT. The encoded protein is CSAPGTLAGGGRLNEKLFF.

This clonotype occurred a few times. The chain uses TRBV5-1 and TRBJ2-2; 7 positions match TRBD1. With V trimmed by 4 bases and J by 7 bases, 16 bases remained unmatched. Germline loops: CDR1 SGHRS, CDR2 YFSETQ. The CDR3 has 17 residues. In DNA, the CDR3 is TGCGCCAGCAGCCCCGACCGCCTAGGGGGCGCCGGCGGGGAGCTGTTTTTT. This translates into CASSPDRLGGAGGELFF.

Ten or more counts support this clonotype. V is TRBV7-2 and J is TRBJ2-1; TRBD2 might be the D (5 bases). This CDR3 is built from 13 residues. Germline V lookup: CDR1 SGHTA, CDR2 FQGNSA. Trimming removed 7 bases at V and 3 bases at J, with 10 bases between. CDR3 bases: TGTGCCAGCACCAACGCGGGCTACAATGAGCAGTTCTTC. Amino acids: CASTNAGYNEQFF.

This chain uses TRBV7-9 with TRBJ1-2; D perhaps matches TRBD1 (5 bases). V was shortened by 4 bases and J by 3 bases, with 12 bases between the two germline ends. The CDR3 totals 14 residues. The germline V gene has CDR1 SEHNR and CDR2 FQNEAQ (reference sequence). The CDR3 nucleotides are TGTGCCAGCAGCTCTTACGCGGGGGACTATGGCTACACCTTC. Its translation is CASSSYAGDYGYTF.

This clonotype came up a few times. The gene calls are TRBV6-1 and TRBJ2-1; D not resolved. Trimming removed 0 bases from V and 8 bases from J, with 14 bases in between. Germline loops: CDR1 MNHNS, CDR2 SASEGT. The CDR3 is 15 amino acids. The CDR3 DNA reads TGTGCCAGCAGTGAAGCCCCCGGATGGATGGATGAGCAGTTCTTC. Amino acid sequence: CASSEAPGWMDEQFF.

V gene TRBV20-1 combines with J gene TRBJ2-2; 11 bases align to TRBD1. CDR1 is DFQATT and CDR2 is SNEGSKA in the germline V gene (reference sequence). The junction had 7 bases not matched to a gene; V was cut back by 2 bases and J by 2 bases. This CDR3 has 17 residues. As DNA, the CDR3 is TGCAGTGCTAGACCTGCCGGGACAGGGGGAAACACCGGGGAGCTGTTTTTT. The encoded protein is CSARPAGTGGNTGELFF.

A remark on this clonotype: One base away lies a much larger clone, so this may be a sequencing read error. In DNA, the CDR3 is TGTGCCTGGAGTGTCCATATAAATGAGCAGTTCTTC. Translating gives CAWSVHINEQFF. The chain recombines TRBV30 with TRBJ2-1; D ambiguous. Trimming removed 0 bases from V and 7 bases from J, with 7 bases in between. Germline V lookup: CDR1 GTSNPN, CDR2 SVGIG (reference sequence). CDR3 length: 12 amino acids.

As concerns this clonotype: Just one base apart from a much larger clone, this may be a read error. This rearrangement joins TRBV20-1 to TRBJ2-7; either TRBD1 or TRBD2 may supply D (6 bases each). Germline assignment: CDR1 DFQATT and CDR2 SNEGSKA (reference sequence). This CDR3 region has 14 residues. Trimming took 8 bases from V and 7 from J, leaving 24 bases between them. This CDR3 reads CSTRGLSSYNEQYF. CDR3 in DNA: TGCAGTACCCGGGGGCTGAGCTCCTACAATGAGCAGTACTTC.

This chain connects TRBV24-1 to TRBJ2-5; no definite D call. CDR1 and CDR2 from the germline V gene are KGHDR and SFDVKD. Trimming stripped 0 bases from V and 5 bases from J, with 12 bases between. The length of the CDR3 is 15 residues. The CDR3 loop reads CATSDLVGSTETQYF. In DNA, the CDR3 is TGTGCCACCAGTGATTTGGTGGGGTCAACGGAGACCCAGTACTTC.

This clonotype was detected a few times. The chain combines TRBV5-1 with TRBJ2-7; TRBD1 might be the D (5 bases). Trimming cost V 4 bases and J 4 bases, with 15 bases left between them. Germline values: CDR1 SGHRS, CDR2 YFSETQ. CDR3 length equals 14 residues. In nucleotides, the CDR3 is TGCGCCAGCAGCCCTCAAGGGGCGGTGTACGAGCAGTACTTC. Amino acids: CASSPQGAVYEQYF.

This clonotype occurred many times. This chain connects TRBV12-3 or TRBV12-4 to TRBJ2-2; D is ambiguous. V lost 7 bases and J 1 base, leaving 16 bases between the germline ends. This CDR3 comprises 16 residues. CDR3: CASNPKAALNTGELFF. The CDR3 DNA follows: TGTGCCAGCAACCCCAAGGCCGCCCTGAACACCGGGGAGCTGTTTTTT.

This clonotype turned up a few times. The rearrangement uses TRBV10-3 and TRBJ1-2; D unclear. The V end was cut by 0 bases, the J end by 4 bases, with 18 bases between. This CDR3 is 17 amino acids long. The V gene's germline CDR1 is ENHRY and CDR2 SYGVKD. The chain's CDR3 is CAISESGVEPQPYGYTF. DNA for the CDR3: TGTGCCATCAGTGAGTCAGGAGTTGAGCCCCAGCCCTATGGCTACACCTTC.

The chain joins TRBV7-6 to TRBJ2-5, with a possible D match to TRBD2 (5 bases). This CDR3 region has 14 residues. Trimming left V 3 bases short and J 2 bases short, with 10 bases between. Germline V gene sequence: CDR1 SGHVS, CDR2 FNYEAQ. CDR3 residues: CASSFFGEQETQYF. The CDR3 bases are TGTGCCAGCAGCTTTTTTGGGGAGCAAGAGACCCAGTACTTC. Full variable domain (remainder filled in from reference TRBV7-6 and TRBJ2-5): GAGVSQSPRYKVTKRGQDVALRCDPISGHVSLYWYRQALGQGPEFLTYFNYEAQQDKSGLPNDRFSAERPEGSISTLTIQRTEQRDSAMYRCASSFFGEQETQYFGPGTRLLVL.

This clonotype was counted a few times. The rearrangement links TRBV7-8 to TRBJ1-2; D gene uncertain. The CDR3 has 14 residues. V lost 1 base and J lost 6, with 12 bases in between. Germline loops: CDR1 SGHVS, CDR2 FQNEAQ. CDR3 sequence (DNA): TGTGCCAGCAGCTTAGTGAATCTTGAGGATGGCTACACCTTC. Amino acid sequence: CASSLVNLEDGYTF.

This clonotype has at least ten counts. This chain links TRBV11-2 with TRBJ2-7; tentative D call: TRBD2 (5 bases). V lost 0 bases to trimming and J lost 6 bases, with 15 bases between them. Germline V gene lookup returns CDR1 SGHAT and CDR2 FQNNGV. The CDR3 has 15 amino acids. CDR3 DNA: TGTGCCAGCAGCTTAGAGCCGGACTCTACGGGCGAGCAGTACTTC. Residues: CASSLEPDSTGEQYF.

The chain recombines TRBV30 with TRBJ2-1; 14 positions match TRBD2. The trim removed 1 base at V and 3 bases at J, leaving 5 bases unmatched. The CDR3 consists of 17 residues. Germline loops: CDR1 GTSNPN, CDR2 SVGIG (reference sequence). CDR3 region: CAWSGTSGRTIYNEQFF. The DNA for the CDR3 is TGTGCCTGGAGTGGGACTAGCGGGAGGACTATCTACAATGAGCAGTTCTTC.

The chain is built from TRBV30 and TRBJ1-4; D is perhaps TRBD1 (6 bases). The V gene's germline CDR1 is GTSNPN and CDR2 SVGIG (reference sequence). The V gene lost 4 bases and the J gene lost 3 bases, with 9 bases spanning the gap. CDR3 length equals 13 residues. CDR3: CAWNRAANEKLFF. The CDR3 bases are TGTGCCTGGAACAGGGCGGCTAATGAAAAACTGTTTTTT.

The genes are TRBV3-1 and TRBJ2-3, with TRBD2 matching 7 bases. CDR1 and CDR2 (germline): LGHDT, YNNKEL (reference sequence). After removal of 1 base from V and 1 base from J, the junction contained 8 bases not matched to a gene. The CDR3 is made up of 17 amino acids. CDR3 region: CASSQVPAGPGTDTQYF. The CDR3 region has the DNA TGTGCCAGCAGCCAAGTACCAGCGGGACCTGGCACAGATACGCAGTATTTT.